These 2 T cell receptor beta chains came from one sample sequenced in a study of cytotoxic CD8 clonotypes in ibrutinib-treated CLL listed by TCRdb under 2021. The method behind the library was the immunoSEQ multiplex PCR assay. The clones in this table, taken by TCRdb from immuneACCESS, are in-frame only. Not every clone is retained; where verified, under half of the shortfall comes from an unresolved V gene, and the cause of the rest is unknown. The sample table lists tens of thousands of clones, less than 80% of them with a count of one. The ten largest make up approximately 25% of the sample. The source material was PBMCs, sampled before ibrutinib treatment. The source is a human donor with chronic lymphocytic leukemia.

The chain has TRBV6-1 and TRBJ2-3, with 11 bases matching TRBD2. Germline V CDR1 and CDR2: MNHNS, SASEGT. Germline trimming cut 7 bases from V and 9 bases from J; bases unmatched to any gene: 9. The CDR3 length is 14 residues. This chain's CDR3 is CASMTSGAPGTQYF. CDR3 coding DNA: TGTGCCAGCATGACTAGCGGGGCTCCAGGGACGCAGTATTTT.

CDR3 coding DNA: TGTGCCAGCAGCCAACGACAGGGGCCCTCCTACGAGCAGTACTTC. Its protein product is CASSQRQGPSYEQYF. The chain carries TRBV7-8 and TRBJ2-7, with TRBD1 matching over 8 bases. This CDR3 comprises 15 residues. Per the germline V gene, CDR1 is SGHVS and CDR2 is FQNEAQ. Trimming cost V 5 bases and J 0 bases; bases outside gene matches: 6.